This T cell receptor (beta chain) was recovered during a study of technical replicates of blood from a few donors (dated by TCRdb to about 2017). Its CDR3 holds 13 amino acids, cysteine through phenylalanine. The DNA shown is the 39-base CDR3, in frame from base 1. CDR1 SGHTA and CDR2 FQGTGA were looked up in the germline V gene. V is pared back by 6 bases and J by 5 bases, with 13 bases lying between the germline termini. Preparation of the library involved the immunoSEQ multiplex PCR assay. Held by TCRdb, this immuneACCESS table contains in-frame sequences only and omits some clones. Under half of the omission traces to an unresolved V gene where checked; the cause of the rest is unknown. The sample table contains 65,000 to 95,000 clones; only one count was recorded for 80% to 95% of them. The leading ten clones occupy around 0.27% of the sample. About this clone: Its antigen remains unidentified. The record has no base qualities; no much larger clone is one base away.

Sequenced sample: T cells isolated from PBMCs. The chain is made from TRBV7-3 and TRBJ1-2; the D gene identity is not certain. The clonotype originates from a human donor in good health. The CDR3 region: CASSISGVYGYTF. The bases read TGTGCCAGCAGTATAAGCGGGGTGTATGGCTACACCTTC.